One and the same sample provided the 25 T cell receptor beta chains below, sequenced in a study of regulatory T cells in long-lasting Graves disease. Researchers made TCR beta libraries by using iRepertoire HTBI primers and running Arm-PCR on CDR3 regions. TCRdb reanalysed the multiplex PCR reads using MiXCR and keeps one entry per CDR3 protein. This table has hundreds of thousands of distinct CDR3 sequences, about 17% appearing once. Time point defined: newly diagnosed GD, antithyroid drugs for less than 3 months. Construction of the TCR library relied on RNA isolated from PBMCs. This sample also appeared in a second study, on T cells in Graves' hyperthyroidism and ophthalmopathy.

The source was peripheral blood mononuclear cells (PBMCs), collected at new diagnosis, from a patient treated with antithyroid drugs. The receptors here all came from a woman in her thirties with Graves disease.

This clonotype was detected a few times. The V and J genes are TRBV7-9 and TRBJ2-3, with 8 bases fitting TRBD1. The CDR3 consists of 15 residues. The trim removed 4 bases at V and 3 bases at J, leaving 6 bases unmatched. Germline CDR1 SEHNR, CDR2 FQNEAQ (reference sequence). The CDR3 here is CASSSGQGNTDTQYF. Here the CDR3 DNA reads TGTGCCAGCAGCTCCGGACAGGGTAATACAGATACGCAGTATTTT.

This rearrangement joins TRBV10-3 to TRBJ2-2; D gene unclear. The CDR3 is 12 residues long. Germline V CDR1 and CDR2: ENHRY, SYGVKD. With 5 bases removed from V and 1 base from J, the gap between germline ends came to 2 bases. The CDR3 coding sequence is TGTGCCATCAGTCAGAACACCGGGGAGCTGTTTTTT. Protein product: CAISQNTGELFF.

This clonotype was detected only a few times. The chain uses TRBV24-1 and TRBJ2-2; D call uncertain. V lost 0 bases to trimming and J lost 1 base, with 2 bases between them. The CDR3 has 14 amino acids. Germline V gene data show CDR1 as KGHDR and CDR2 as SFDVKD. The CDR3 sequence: CATSDLRNTGELFF. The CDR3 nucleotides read TGTGCCACCAGTGATTTGAGGAACACCGGGGAGCTGTTTTTT.

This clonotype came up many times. The CDR3 DNA is TGCGCCAGCAGCTTGGACGACAATAACTATGGCTACACCTTC. Translation gives CASSLDDNNYGYTF. The chain recombines TRBV5-1 with TRBJ1-2; the D is unclear. CDR3 length: 14 amino acids. Trimming left V 0 bases short and J 1 base short, with 7 bases between. The germline V gene encodes CDR1 SGHRS and CDR2 YFSETQ.

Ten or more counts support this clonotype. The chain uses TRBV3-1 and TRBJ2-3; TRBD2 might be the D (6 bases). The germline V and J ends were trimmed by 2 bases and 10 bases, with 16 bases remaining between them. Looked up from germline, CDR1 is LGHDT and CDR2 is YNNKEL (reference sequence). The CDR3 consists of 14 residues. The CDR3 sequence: CASSQTVQTRAQYF. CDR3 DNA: TGTGCCAGCAGCCAAACGGTCCAGACTAGGGCGCAGTATTTT.

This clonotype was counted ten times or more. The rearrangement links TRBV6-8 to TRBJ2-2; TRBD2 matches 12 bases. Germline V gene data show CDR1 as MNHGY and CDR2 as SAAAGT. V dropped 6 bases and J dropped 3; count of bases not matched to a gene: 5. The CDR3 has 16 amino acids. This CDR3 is CASRLLAGGHTGELFF. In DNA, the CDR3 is TGTGCCAGCAGGCTACTAGCGGGAGGTCACACCGGGGAGCTGTTTTTT.

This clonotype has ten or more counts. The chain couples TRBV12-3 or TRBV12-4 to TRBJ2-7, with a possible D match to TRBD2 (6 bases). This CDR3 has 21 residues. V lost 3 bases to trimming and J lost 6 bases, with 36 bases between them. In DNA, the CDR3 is TGTGCCAGCAGTTTCGTAGGGCGGGGCTTTGGTTTCATGGCTTCCCCCGCCGAGCAGTACTTC. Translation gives CASSFVGRGFGFMASPAEQYF.

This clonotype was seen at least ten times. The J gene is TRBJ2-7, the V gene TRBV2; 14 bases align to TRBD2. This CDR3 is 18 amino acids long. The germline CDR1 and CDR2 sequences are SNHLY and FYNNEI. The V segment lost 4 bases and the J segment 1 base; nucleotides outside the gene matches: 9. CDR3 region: CASSVPGLAGVGSYEQYF. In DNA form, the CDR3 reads TGTGCCAGCAGTGTACCGGGACTAGCGGGAGTGGGTTCCTACGAGCAGTACTTC.

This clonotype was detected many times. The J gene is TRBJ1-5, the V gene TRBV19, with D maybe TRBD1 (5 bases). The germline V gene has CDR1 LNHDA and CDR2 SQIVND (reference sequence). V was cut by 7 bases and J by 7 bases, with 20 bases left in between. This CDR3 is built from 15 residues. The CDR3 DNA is TGTGCCAGTATGGTGATTATCGACAGTGGCCAGCCCCAGCATTTT. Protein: CASMVIIDSGQPQHF. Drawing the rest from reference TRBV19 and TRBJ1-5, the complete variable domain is DGGITQSPKYLFRKEGQNVTLSCEQNLNHDAMYWYRQDPGQGLRLIYYSQIVNDFQKGDIAEGYSVSREKKESFPLTVTSAQKNPTAFYLCASMVIIDSGQPQHFGDGTRLSIL.

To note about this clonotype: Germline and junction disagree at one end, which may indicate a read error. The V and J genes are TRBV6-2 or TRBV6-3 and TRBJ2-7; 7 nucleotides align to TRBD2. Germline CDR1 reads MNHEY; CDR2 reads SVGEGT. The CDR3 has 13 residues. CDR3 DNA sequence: TGTGCCAGCAGTATCGTTTCGGGAGGCCCGCTTAACTTC. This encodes CASSIVSGGPLNF.

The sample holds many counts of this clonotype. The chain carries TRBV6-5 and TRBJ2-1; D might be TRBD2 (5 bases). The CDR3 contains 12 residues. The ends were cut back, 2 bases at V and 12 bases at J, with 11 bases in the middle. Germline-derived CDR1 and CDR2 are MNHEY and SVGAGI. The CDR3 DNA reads TGTGCCAGCAGTTACGCCCATGAGGGGCAGTTCTTC. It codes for CASSYAHEGQFF.

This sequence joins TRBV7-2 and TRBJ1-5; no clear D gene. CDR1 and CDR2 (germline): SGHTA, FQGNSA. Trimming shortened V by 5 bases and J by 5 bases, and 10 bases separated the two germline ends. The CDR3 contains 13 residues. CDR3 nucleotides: TGTGCCAGCAGCCGACGCCAGGATCAGCCCCAGCATTTT. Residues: CASSRRQDQPQHF.

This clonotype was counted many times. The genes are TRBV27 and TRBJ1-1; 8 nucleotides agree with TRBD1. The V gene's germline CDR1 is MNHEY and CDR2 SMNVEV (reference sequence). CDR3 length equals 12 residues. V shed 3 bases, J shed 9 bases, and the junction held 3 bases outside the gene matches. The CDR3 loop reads CASSFGQGKAFF. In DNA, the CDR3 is TGTGCCAGCAGTTTCGGACAGGGCAAAGCTTTCTTT.

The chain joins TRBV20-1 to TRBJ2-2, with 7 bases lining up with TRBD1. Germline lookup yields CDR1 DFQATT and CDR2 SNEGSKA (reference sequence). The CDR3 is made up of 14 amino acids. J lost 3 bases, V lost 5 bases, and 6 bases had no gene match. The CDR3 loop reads CSADRVRDTGELFF. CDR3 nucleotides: TGCAGTGCTGACAGGGTGAGGGACACCGGGGAGCTGTTTTTT.

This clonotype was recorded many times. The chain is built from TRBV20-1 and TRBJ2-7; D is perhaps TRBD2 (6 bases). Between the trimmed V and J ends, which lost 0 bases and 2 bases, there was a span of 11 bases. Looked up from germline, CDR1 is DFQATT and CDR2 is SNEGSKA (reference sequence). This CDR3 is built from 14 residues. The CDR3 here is CSARDLEGPYEQYF. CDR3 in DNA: TGCAGTGCTAGAGATCTGGAGGGACCCTACGAGCAGTACTTC.

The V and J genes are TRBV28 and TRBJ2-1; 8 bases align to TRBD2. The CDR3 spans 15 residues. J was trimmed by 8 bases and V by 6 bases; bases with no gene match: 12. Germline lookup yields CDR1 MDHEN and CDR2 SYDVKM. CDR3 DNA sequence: TGTGCCAGCAGCCAAAGCGGGAGAGGGCCGGATGAGCAGTTCTTC. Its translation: CASSQSGRGPDEQFF.

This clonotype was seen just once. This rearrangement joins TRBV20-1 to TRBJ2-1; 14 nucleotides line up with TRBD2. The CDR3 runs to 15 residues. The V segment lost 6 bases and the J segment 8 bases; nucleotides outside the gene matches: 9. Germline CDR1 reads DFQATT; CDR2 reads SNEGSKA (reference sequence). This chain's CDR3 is CSAISGTSGSHEQFF. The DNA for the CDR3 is TGCAGTGCAATCTCCGGGACTAGCGGGAGCCATGAGCAGTTCTTC.

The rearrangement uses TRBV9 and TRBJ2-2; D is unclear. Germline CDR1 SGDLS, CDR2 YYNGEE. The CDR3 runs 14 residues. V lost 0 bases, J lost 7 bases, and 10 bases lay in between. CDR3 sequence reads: CASSVVSAGGELFF. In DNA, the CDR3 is TGTGCCAGCAGCGTAGTCAGCGCCGGCGGGGAGCTGTTTTTT. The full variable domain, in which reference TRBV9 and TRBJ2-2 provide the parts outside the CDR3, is DSGVTQTPKHLITATGQRVTLRCSPRSGDLSVYWYQQSLDQGLQFLIQYYNGEERAKGNILERFSAQQFPDLHSELNLSSLELGDSALYFCASSVVSAGGELFFGEGSRLTVL.

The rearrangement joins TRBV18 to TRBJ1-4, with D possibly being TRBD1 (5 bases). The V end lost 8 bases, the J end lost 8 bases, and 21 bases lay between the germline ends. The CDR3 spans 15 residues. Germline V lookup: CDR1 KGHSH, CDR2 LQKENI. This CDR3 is CASPLSGSGHEKLFF. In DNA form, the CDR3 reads TGTGCCAGCCCACTCTCCGGGTCAGGGCACGAAAAACTGTTTTTT.

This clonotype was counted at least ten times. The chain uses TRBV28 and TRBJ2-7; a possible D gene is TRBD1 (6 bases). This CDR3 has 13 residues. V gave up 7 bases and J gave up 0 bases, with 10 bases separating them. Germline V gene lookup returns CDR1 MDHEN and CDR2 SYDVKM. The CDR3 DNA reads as TGTGCCAGCACCCAGGGGCGCTCCTACGAGCAGTACTTC. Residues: CASTQGRSYEQYF. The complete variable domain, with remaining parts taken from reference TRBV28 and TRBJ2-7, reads DVKVTQSSRYLVKRTGEKVFLECVQDMDHENMFWYRQDPGLGLRLIYFSYDVKMKEKGDIPEGYSVSREKKERFSLILESASTNQTSMYLCASTQGRSYEQYFGPGTRLTVT.

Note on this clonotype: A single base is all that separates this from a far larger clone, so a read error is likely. CDR3 region: CASSLRLAAANEQLF. The CDR3 DNA follows: TGTGCCAGCAGCTTGAGACTAGCGGCAGCCAATGAGCAGCTCTTC. V is TRBV11-3 and J is TRBJ2-1; TRBD2 agrees at 9 bases. The CDR3 is 15 residues long. The germline V gene has CDR1 SGHNT and CDR2 YENEEA.

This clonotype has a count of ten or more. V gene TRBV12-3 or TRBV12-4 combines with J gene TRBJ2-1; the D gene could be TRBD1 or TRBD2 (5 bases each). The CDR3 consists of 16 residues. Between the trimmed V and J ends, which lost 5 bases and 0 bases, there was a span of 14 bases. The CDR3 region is CASSTGTRSSYNEQFF. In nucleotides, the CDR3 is TGTGCCAGCAGTACTGGGACCCGTAGCTCCTACAATGAGCAGTTCTTC.

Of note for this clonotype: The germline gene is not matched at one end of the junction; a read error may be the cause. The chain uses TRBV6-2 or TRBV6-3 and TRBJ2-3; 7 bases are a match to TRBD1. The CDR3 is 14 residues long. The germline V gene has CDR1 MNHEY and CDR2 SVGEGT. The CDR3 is CASSERGPTDTQYF. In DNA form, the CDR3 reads TGCGCCAGCAGTGAGAGGGGGCCCACAGATACGCAGTATTTT.

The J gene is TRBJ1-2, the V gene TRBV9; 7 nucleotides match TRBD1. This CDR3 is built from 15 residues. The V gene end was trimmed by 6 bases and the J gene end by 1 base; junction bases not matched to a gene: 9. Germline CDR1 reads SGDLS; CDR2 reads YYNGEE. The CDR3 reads CASNQRQGVNYGYTF. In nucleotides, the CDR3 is TGTGCCAGCAATCAACGACAGGGAGTTAACTATGGCTACACCTTC.

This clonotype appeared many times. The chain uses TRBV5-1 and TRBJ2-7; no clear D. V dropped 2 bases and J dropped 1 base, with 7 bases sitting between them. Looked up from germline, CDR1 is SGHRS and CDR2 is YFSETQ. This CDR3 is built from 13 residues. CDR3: CASSLLLSYEQYF. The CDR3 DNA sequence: TGCGCCAGCAGCTTACTTCTATCCTACGAGCAGTACTTC.